Presented here are 24 T cell receptor beta chains from one specimen sequenced in a study of blood T cell repertoires in COVID-19. Data came from immunoSEQ multiplex PCR; TCRdb stores just in-frame clones and leaves some out. The sample records hundreds of thousands of clones, approximately 87% being singletons. The sequenced sample consisted of PBMCs or T cells enriched from blood (not recorded which). These receptors were collected from a woman aged 45 to 65 who had recovered from COVID-19.

The chain is built from TRBV30 and TRBJ1-1; D unresolved. The CDR3 runs 12 residues. With 1 base removed from V and 3 bases from J, the gap between germline ends came to 6 bases. The germline V gene has CDR1 GTSNPN and CDR2 SVGIG (reference sequence). In DNA form, the CDR3 reads TGTGCCTGGAGTGGAGGGTACACTGAAGCTTTCTTT. It is translated as CAWSGGYTEAFF.

This clone was found a few times. V gene TRBV7-9 combines with J gene TRBJ1-2, with D tentatively TRBD1 (5 bases). Trimming took 6 bases from V and 8 from J, leaving 16 bases between them. CDR1 is SEHNR and CDR2 is FQNEAQ in the germline V gene (reference sequence). This CDR3 has 13 residues. CDR3 region: CASSQDPHRGYTF. The CDR3 DNA follows: TGTGCCAGCAGTCAGGACCCTCACAGGGGCTACACCTTC.

The genes are TRBV27 and TRBJ2-5, with 10 positions matching TRBD2. CDR1 MNHEY and CDR2 SMNVEV come from the germline V gene (reference sequence). The junction had 7 bases not matched to a gene; V was cut back by 2 bases and J by 4 bases. The CDR3 has 16 amino acids. CDR3 bases: TGTGCCAGCAGTTTAGCCGTAGCGGGGGGACTAGAGACCCAGTACTTC. This sequence encodes CASSLAVAGGLETQYF.

The chain combines TRBV2 with TRBJ2-7; 7 bases match TRBD2. The CDR3 runs to 15 residues. Germline V gene sequence: CDR1 SNHLY, CDR2 FYNNEI. Germline trimming cut 7 bases from V and 0 bases from J; bases unmatched to any gene: 9. The CDR3 nucleotides are TGTGCCAGCACTCTCGAAGCGGGGAGCTCCTACGAGCAGTACTTC. The encoded protein is CASTLEAGSSYEQYF.

The V and J genes are TRBV5-1 and TRBJ2-7, with a tentative D call TRBD1 (6 bases). Trimming removed 1 base at V and 4 bases at J, with 15 bases between. Germline V gives CDR1 SGHRS, CDR2 YFSETQ. The CDR3 loop spans 15 amino acids. The CDR3 DNA follows: TGCGCCAGCAGCTTGAAACAGGGTTTAGCGTACGAGCAGTACTTC. Its protein product is CASSLKQGLAYEQYF.

The chain recombines TRBV4-3 with TRBJ2-7, with D unresolved. Germline V gene data show CDR1 as LGHNA and CDR2 as YSLEER. V was shortened by 0 bases and J by 1 base, with 7 bases between the two germline ends. The CDR3 loop spans 14 amino acids. The CDR3 protein is CASSQDAVSYEQYF. For the CDR3, the DNA is TGCGCCAGCAGCCAAGATGCGGTGTCCTACGAGCAGTACTTC.

This chain joins TRBV7-3 and TRBJ2-3; possible D gene TRBD2, 6 bases. The CDR3 is made up of 16 amino acids. Deletions cut 5 bases from V and 4 bases from J, with 19 bases between. From germline, CDR1 is SGHTA and CDR2 FQGTGA. The CDR3 protein is CASSLGGLGGSDTQYF. CDR3 coding DNA: TGTGCCAGCAGCCTAGGCGGGCTAGGAGGGTCAGATACGCAGTATTTT.

On this clone itself: The CDR3 does not end in the conserved phenylalanine or tryptophan, so this is likely a read error. No DNA is shown, since the ends of the CDR3 on it are uncertain; the CDR3 is the one TCRdb lists. This CDR3 reads CASSLEWDRGISV. The gene calls are TRBV11-2 and TRBJ1-1; the D call TRBD1 from the table was never checked on the DNA. Germline V gene sequence: CDR1 SGHAT, CDR2 FQNNGV. With termini counted, the CDR3 has 13 amino acids.

This sequence joins TRBV3-1 (or the pseudogene TRBV3-2) and TRBJ1-1; D possibly corresponds to TRBD1 (5 bases). The CDR3 spans 14 residues. In germline, CDR1 is LGHDT, CDR2 YNNKEL (reference sequence). V gave up 1 base and J gave up 1 base, with 7 bases separating them. The CDR3 DNA reads as TGTGCCAGCAGCCAAGGGACACCGAACACTGAAGCTTTCTTT. Translating it yields CASSQGTPNTEAFF.

This chain joins TRBV6-5 and TRBJ1-5; 9 nucleotides line up with TRBD1. J was trimmed by 2 bases and V by 7 bases; bases with no gene match: 6. Germline CDR1 is MNHEY and CDR2 is SVGAGI. CDR3 length equals 15 residues. The CDR3 protein is CASTGQGLGNQPQHF. The CDR3 DNA reads TGTGCCAGCACCGGACAGGGGTTGGGCAATCAGCCCCAGCATTTT.

This chain uses TRBV6-5 with TRBJ1-6, with TRBD1 matching over 8 bases. Germline V gene lookup returns CDR1 MNHEY and CDR2 SVGAGI. The CDR3 runs 16 residues. With V trimmed by 4 bases and J by 5 bases, 7 bases remained unmatched. In DNA, the CDR3 is TGTGCCAGCAGTTTCCAGGGGGCTCGGAATAATTCACCCCTCCACTTT. This sequence encodes CASSFQGARNNSPLHF.

This sequence joins TRBV29-1 and TRBJ2-1; D unresolved. The ends were cut back, 0 bases at V and 7 bases at J, with 13 bases in the middle. The CDR3 consists of 14 residues. Germline loops: CDR1 SQVTM, CDR2 ANQGSEA. CDR3 protein: CSVEDLGRLNEQFF. CDR3 coding DNA: TGCAGCGTTGAAGATCTCGGCAGACTTAATGAGCAGTTCTTC.

The chain carries TRBV7-2 and TRBJ2-3; 8 bases align to TRBD2. The J segment lost 6 bases and the V segment lost 5 bases, leaving 13 bases of the junction unmatched. Germline lookup yields CDR1 SGHTA and CDR2 FQGNSA. The CDR3 consists of 16 residues. CDR3: CASSLDIITGGDTQYF. The CDR3 nucleotides read TGTGCCAGCAGCCTGGACATTATAACGGGGGGGGATACGCAGTATTTT.

V is TRBV11-2 and J is TRBJ1-1; D call uncertain. The V gene's germline CDR1 is SGHAT and CDR2 FQNNGV. The CDR3 covers 13 residues. The V gene lost 1 base and the J gene lost 6 bases, with 9 bases spanning the gap. For the CDR3, the DNA is TGTGCCAGCAGCTTAGGGGCAGTCTCTGAAGCTTTCTTT. This encodes CASSLGAVSEAFF.

J is TRBJ2-5 and V is TRBV5-1; TRBD2 agrees at 7 bases. This CDR3 has 13 amino acids. V was pared by 7 bases and J by 4 bases, with 7 bases of the junction left unmatched. Germline V gene data show CDR1 as SGHRS and CDR2 as YFSETQ. Here the CDR3 DNA reads TGCGCCAGCCAAAGGGAGGGGCGAGAGACCCAGTACTTC. Protein: CASQREGRETQYF.

The CDR3 here is CASSHMDRAYNSPLHF. CDR3 DNA sequence: TGCGCCAGCAGCCATATGGACAGGGCTTATAATTCACCCCTCCACTTT. The chain employs TRBV4-1 and TRBJ1-6; 8 bases are a match to TRBD1. J was trimmed by 4 bases and V by 3 bases; bases with no gene match: 5. The germline V gene has CDR1 MGHRA and CDR2 YSYEKL. This CDR3 spans 16 amino acids.

The gene calls are TRBV6-5 and TRBJ1-2; TRBD1 matches 9 bases. The V gene's germline CDR1 is MNHEY and CDR2 SVGAGI. V shed 5 bases and J 8 bases; nucleotides not matched to a gene: 3. The CDR3 covers 12 residues. CDR3 DNA: TGTGCCAGCAGTCCCGGGACAGGGGGCTACACCTTC. Its translation is CASSPGTGGYTF.

This clone has just a few counts. V is TRBV21-1 and J is TRBJ1-4. TRBV21-1 is shown as a pseudogene. This CDR3 region has 15 residues. CDR3 nucleotides: TGTGCCAGCAGTGGTCCCGATGGAGGTGGTGAAAAACTGTTTTTT. Protein product: CASSGPDGGGEKLFF.

The CDR3 DNA follows: TGTGCCAGCAGTTTAGGCGGGGTGCAGCCCCAGCATTTT. Residues: CASSLGGVQPQHF. The rearrangement joins TRBV12-3 or TRBV12-4 to TRBJ1-5; D ambiguous. Trimming pared 1 base from V and 7 bases from J, leaving 8 bases between. This CDR3 has 13 amino acids.

The J gene is TRBJ1-1, the V gene TRBV9; 7 bases agree with TRBD1. CDR3 length: 16 amino acids. Trimming took 1 base from V and 1 from J; bases not matched to a gene: 7. Germline loops: CDR1 SGDLS, CDR2 YYNGEE. CDR3 nucleotides: TGTGCCAGCAGCGTACGTTTCCGGGACAGGAACACTGAAGCTTTCTTT. Its protein is CASSVRFRDRNTEAFF.

The rearrangement uses TRBV6-1 and TRBJ2-7; 9 nucleotides align to TRBD2. CDR3 length: 15 amino acids. V trimming: 2 bases; J trimming: 3 bases; junction bases outside the gene matches: 5. Germline CDR1 reads MNHNS; CDR2 reads SASEGT. The CDR3 nucleotides are TGTGCCAGCAGTGAATTTCTAGCGGGGAACTACGAGCAGTACTTC. Protein sequence: CASSEFLAGNYEQYF.

The rearrangement uses TRBV28 and TRBJ1-6; no clear D. The CDR3 spans 14 residues. V lost 5 bases to trimming and J lost 4 bases, with 9 bases between them. Germline CDR1 MDHEN, CDR2 SYDVKM. Written as DNA, the CDR3 is TGTGCCAGCAGTCCGACGGGTTATAATTCACCCCTCCACTTT. Translating it yields CASSPTGYNSPLHF. The full variable domain, rest sourced from reference TRBV28 and TRBJ1-6, is DVKVTQSSRYLVKRTGEKVFLECVQDMDHENMFWYRQDPGLGLRLIYFSYDVKMKEKGDIPEGYSVSREKKERFSLILESASTNQTSMYLCASSPTGYNSPLHFGNGTRLTVT.

V is TRBV9 and J is TRBJ1-6; D might be TRBD1 (5 bases). Germline lookup yields CDR1 SGDLS and CDR2 YYNGEE. The CDR3 contains 13 residues. V was clipped by 5 bases and J by 9 bases, with 12 bases between them. CDR3 in DNA: TGTGCCAGCAGGGGAGGGGATATTTCACCCCTCCACTTT. It codes for CASRGGDISPLHF.

V is TRBV5-1 and J is TRBJ1-1, with D unresolved. V lost 6 bases to trimming and J lost 0 bases, with 9 bases between them. Germline V CDR1 and CDR2: SGHRS, YFSETQ. There are 13 residues in the CDR3. The CDR3 here is CASMERLNTEAFF. The CDR3 coding sequence is TGCGCCAGCATGGAGAGACTGAACACTGAAGCTTTCTTT.